This TCR beta chain was identified in a study of blood T cells in healthy people across ages. Study-level findings and limits: The recorded TCR beta diversity per million T cells decreased in a roughly linear manner with age.

V was shortened by 0 bases and J by 0 bases, with 16 bases between the two germline ends. CDR1 is DFQATT, CDR2 SNEGSKA, per germline (reference sequence). This CDR3 contains 17 residues. Note on this clonotype: Its antigen is unknown.

Peripheral blood, ten milliliters per donor, was collected. Using a J-beta primer mix together with a sample-barcoded 5' primer, a second PCR was run for roughly 7 to 11 cycles. Every molecule of cDNA carried a tag from a template-switch adaptor with 12 random nucleotides. TCRdb called the 5' RACE reads again in MiXCR, with one record for every CDR3 protein. Of more than 650,000 distinct CDR3 sequences in the sample, 20% to 25% were seen once. Sequencing used blood. The rearrangement uses TRBV20-1 and TRBJ2-3, with D tentatively TRBD2 (7 bases). This TCR came from a man aged 70 or older in good health. The CDR3 loop is CSARDLAGATSTDTQYF. Here the CDR3 DNA reads TGCAGTGCTAGAGATTTGGCGGGGGCGACTAGCACAGATACGCAGTATTTT.